This TCR beta chain was recovered during a study of cytomegalovirus exposure and HLA in healthy donors. Study-level points and caveats: Reported results showed that the classifier diagnosed cytomegalovirus status with high specificity and sensitivity.

PCR employed 60 Vbeta and 13 Jbeta primers. Libraries were prepared by immunoSEQ multiplex PCR; TCRdb keeps only in-frame clonotypes and omits some of them. The sample has approximately 89,000 clones; about 85% are singletons. This clone appeared a few times. The antigen is undetermined. Participants comprised healthy donors of bone marrow. The receptor was derived from a man in his forties in good health and CMV-seropositive. Sequences were obtained from PBMCs.

CDR3 protein: CASSAGQGIPGGYEQYF. CDR3 bases: TGTGCCAGCAGTGCAGGGCAGGGGATTCCGGGGGGCTACGAGCAGTACTTC. This chain joins TRBV2 and TRBJ2-7; D may be TRBD2 (7 bases). The CDR3 loop spans 17 amino acids. V lost 4 bases and J 3 bases, leaving 22 bases between the germline ends. Germline CDR1 is SNHLY and CDR2 is FYNNEI.